The 6 T cell receptor beta chains given below trace back to one sample, sequenced in a study of OX40 agonist ivuxolimab in advanced cancers. The method was immunoSEQ multiplex PCR; TCRdb's version includes in-frame clones alone and lacks a portion of them. The sample records approximately 17,000 clones, around 81% being singletons. The source material was CD4+ or CD8+ T cells sorted from blood, sampled in a trial of the OX40 agonist ivuxolimab. These receptors were taken from an adult with an advanced solid tumor such as melanoma, head and neck, liver or kidney cancer.

The CDR3: CASSLKVDTEAFF. The CDR3 DNA reads TGTGCCAGCAGCCTTAAAGTCGACACTGAAGCTTTCTTT. The chain has TRBV7-3 and TRBJ1-1; D is uncertain. This CDR3 comprises 13 residues. Trimming left V 5 bases short and J 3 bases short, with 10 bases between. Germline V gene data show CDR1 as SGHTA and CDR2 as FQGTGA. The variable domain in full, completed from reference TRBV7-3 and TRBJ1-1, reads GAGVSQTPSNKVTEKGKYVELRCDPISGHTALYWYRQSLGQGPEFLIYFQGTGAADDSGLPNDRFFAVRPEGSVSTLKIQRTERGDSAVYLCASSLKVDTEAFFGQGTRLTVV.

The V gene is TRBV28, the J gene TRBJ2-1; 8 nucleotides match TRBD1. Trimming took 3 bases from V and 8 from J; bases not matched to a gene: 12. The CDR3 runs 16 residues. Germline-derived CDR1 and CDR2 are MDHEN and SYDVKM. The CDR3 region is CASSLARDRPGDEQFF. CDR3 in DNA: TGTGCCAGCAGTTTGGCTCGGGACAGGCCGGGCGATGAGCAGTTCTTC.

The chain couples TRBV7-2 to TRBJ2-1, with D hard to call. Trimming took off 7 bases at V and 10 bases at J, with 11 bases between the two ends. The CDR3 runs to 11 residues. Germline loops: CDR1 SGHTA, CDR2 FQGNSA. CDR3 nucleotide sequence: TGTGCCAGCACAACGGGTCTCGAGCAGTTCTTC. The encoded protein is CASTTGLEQFF.

The V call is TRBV6-6, the J call TRBJ1-3, with a possible D match to TRBD1 (5 bases). Germline V gives CDR1 MNHNY, CDR2 SVGAGI (reference sequence). The CDR3 is 13 amino acids. The V end was cut by 4 bases, the J end by 2 bases, with 6 bases between. This CDR3 reads CASSWTPGNTIYF. The CDR3 nucleotides are TGTGCCAGCAGTTGGACACCTGGAAACACCATATATTTT.

This chain uses TRBV7-9 with TRBJ1-3, with D possibly TRBD1 on 6 matching bases. V shed 5 bases and J shed 0 bases, with 14 bases lying between them. The CDR3 is made up of 16 amino acids. The germline V gene encodes CDR1 SEHNR and CDR2 FQNEAQ (reference sequence). The CDR3 nucleotides are TGTGCCAGCAGCCCCCGGGACATAAGCTCTGGAAACACCATATATTTT. Its protein product is CASSPRDISSGNTIYF.

V gene TRBV28 combines with J gene TRBJ1-6; 8 bases line up with TRBD1. Trimming at V came to 6 bases and at J to 9 bases, leaving 4 bases not matched to a gene. The CDR3 covers 13 residues. CDR1 is MDHEN, CDR2 SYDVKM, per germline. In DNA, the CDR3 is TGTGCCAGCAGCCCCAGGGGGCGTTCACCCCTCCACTTT. This sequence encodes CASSPRGRSPLHF.